The 10 T cell receptor beta chains given below trace back to one sample, sequenced in a study of blood T cell repertoires in COVID-19. Sequenced by immunoSEQ multiplex PCR; TCRdb stores in-frame clones only, minus some. The sample lists about 200,000 clones, around 82% seen once, with less than 5.5% in the top ten. Sequencing input: PBMCs or T cells enriched from blood (not recorded which). Receptor source: an older woman with acute COVID-19.

This sequence joins TRBV29-1 and TRBJ2-2; 7 positions agree with TRBD2. CDR3 size: 14 residues. Per the germline V gene, CDR1 is SQVTM and CDR2 is ANQGSEA. Trimming at V came to 2 bases and at J to 4 bases, leaving 4 bases not matched to a gene. CDR3 protein: CSVERLAATGELFF. The CDR3 nucleotides are TGCAGCGTTGAAAGGCTAGCGGCCACCGGGGAGCTGTTTTTT.

This clone occurred a few times. The V call is TRBV18, the J call TRBJ1-5; D unresolved. The CDR3 spans 12 residues. Germline assignment: CDR1 KGHSH and CDR2 LQKENI. V was clipped by 3 bases and J by 4 bases, with 4 bases between them. CDR3 in amino acids: CASSPQNQPQHF. The DNA for the CDR3 is TGTGCCAGCTCACCCCAGAATCAGCCCCAGCATTTT.

The chain joins TRBV5-1 to TRBJ2-7, with TRBD2 matching over 9 bases. The J segment lost 2 bases and the V segment lost 2 bases, leaving 2 bases of the junction unmatched. The germline V gene has CDR1 SGHRS and CDR2 YFSETQ. The CDR3 runs 14 residues. The CDR3 loop is CASSLAGGTYEQYF. In nucleotides, the CDR3 is TGCGCCAGCAGCTTAGCGGGAGGCACCTACGAGCAGTACTTC.

V gene TRBV7-2 combines with J gene TRBJ2-7; tentatively, D is TRBD1 (5 bases). The CDR3 is made up of 15 amino acids. V lost 1 base and J lost 2, with 12 bases in between. Looked up from germline, CDR1 is SGHTA and CDR2 is FQGNSA. The CDR3 is CASSLDRTGAYEQYV. The CDR3 nucleotides are TGTGCCAGCAGCTTAGATCGAACAGGAGCCTACGAGCAGTACGTC.

J is TRBJ1-4 and V is TRBV29-1, with D perhaps TRBD1 (6 bases). In germline, CDR1 is SQVTM, CDR2 ANQGSEA. This CDR3 is 14 amino acids long. Trimming stripped 5 bases from V and 0 bases from J, with 10 bases between. CDR3 region: CSVQQGTTNEKLFF. The CDR3 nucleotides read TGCAGCGTTCAACAGGGAACAACTAATGAAAAACTGTTTTTT.

This rearrangement joins TRBV6-5 to TRBJ2-2; 9 bases agree with TRBD1. Germline V gene data show CDR1 as MNHEY and CDR2 as SVGAGI. This CDR3 has 14 residues. Trimming removed 5 bases from V and 9 bases from J; junction bases left unmatched: 7. CDR3 in DNA: TGTGCCAGCAGTCGTCCCGGGACAGGGAGGGAGCTGTTTTTT. It codes for CASSRPGTGRELFF.

The genes are TRBV3-1 (or the pseudogene TRBV3-2) and TRBJ2-1, with D possibly matching TRBD2 (6 bases). V was pared by 1 base and J by 9 bases, with 13 bases between. CDR1 is LGHDT, CDR2 YNNKEL, per germline (reference sequence). CDR3 size: 14 residues. CDR3 DNA sequence: TGTGCCAGCAGCCAAGTCGGAGGGTCAGGTGAGCAGTTCTTC. It is translated as CASSQVGGSGEQFF.

This sequence joins TRBV3-1 (or the pseudogene TRBV3-2) and TRBJ1-6; D may be TRBD1 (6 bases). Germline CDR1 LGHDT, CDR2 YNNKEL (reference sequence). Trimming took 6 bases from V and 6 from J, leaving 15 bases between them. The CDR3 loop spans 15 amino acids. CDR3 bases: TGTGCCAGCAGAAGACAGGAATCGGCTAATTCACCCCTCCACTTT. It yields the protein CASRRQESANSPLHF.

This chain joins TRBV19 and TRBJ1-1; 10 nucleotides line up with TRBD1. The germline CDR1 and CDR2 sequences are LNHDA and SQIVND (reference sequence). The CDR3 has 19 amino acids. V trimming: 1 base; J trimming: 6 bases; junction bases outside the gene matches: 17. The CDR3 coding sequence is TGTGCCAGTAGTATAGTCACCCTCCGGGACAGGGGTCGGGGGGCTGAAGCTTTCTTT. Its translation: CASSIVTLRDRGRGAEAFF.

This sequence joins TRBV28 and TRBJ2-5, with 7 nucleotides matching TRBD1. The CDR3 is 14 amino acids. Germline V gives CDR1 MDHEN, CDR2 SYDVKM. With V trimmed by 6 bases and J by 3 bases, 7 bases remained unmatched. CDR3 in DNA: TGTGCCAGCAGCCTGGGTGGGACAGAAGAGACCCAGTACTTC. Its protein product is CASSLGGTEETQYF.